This T cell receptor (beta chain) was captured by sequencing in a study of CD8+ T cells in alopecia areata. Whole-study results and caveats: TCRs were shared less clearly across patients than in mice, possibly for HLA-related reasons.

Sequencing templates came from extracted RNA that was reverse transcribed into cDNA. The repertoire was sequenced with immunoSEQ multiplex PCR; TCRdb's copy has only in-frame clones and lacks some. The sample contains about 140,000 clones, approximately 50% of which appear only once. Germline loops: CDR1 SQVTM, CDR2 ANQGSEA. V was pared by 7 bases and J by 4 bases, with 16 bases between. The CDR3 covers 13 residues. This clone has a single count. The antigen is unknown. The source material was CD4+ T cells sorted from blood, sampled at week 0. J is TRBJ1-1 and V is TRBV29-1, with D possibly being TRBD1 (5 bases). The sequence was obtained from a human donor with alopecia areata. CDR3 protein: CSADSGRGTEAFF. The CDR3 nucleotides are TGCAGCGCCGATTCAGGGAGGGGCACTGAAGCTTTCTTT.